The TCR beta chain under discussion was sequenced for a study of a mutant IDH1 vaccine in newly diagnosed glioma. Overall study: The initiation of vaccination occurred 4-6 weeks after radiotherapy alone, or with temozolomide cycles. At week 35 came visit V12, and visit V13 followed at week 47. Findings of the study overall: No link was apparently found between pseudoprogression and changes in top peripheral T cell clonotypes. Most patients, 85% to 95%, showed vaccine-induced immune responses.

CDR1 is SGHTA, CDR2 FQGNSA, per germline. The V end lost 1 base, the J end lost 1 base, and 8 bases lay between the germline ends. This CDR3 has 14 amino acids. This table comes from immunoSEQ multiplex PCR, and its TCRdb copy is limited to in-frame clones, with some not included. The sample holds 56,000 or so clones; over 75% are singletons and the top ten take around 4.6%. A word on this clone: Its target is not known.

Time point: week 47, end of study. Vaccination used 300 ug of mutant IDH1 20-mer peptide per dose, with topical imiquimod. This specimen consisted of PBMCs, obtained from a glioma patient whose treatment included an IDH1 peptide vaccine. The TCR originated in a woman aged 40 to 50 with glioma. Some clones in this sample may be carry-over from other donors' samples. The J gene is TRBJ2-7, the V gene TRBV7-2; no clear D gene. The CDR3 coding sequence is TGTGCCAGCAGCTTAGTGACGGGTTCCTACGAGCAGTACTTC. It is translated as CASSLVTGSYEQYF. Looking up the rest from reference TRBV7-2 and TRBJ2-7 gives the full variable domain: GAGVSQSPSNKVTEKGKDVELRCDPISGHTALYWYRQSLGQGLEFLIYFQGNSAPDKSGLPSDRFSAERTGGSVSTLTIQRTQQEDSAVYLCASSLVTGSYEQYFGPGTRLTVT.